Listed here are 18 T cell receptor beta chains from one sample, sequenced in a study of shared clonotypes between healthy human individuals (dated by TCRdb to about 2020). The protocol used for the library was the immunoSEQ multiplex PCR assay. Entries here come from immuneACCESS through TCRdb and include only in-frame sequences with V and J called. Some clones fail to appear in such tables; in the studies checked, an unresolved V gene covers under half of the shortfall, and the cause of the remainder is unknown. This sample is represented by about 2 million clones; approximately 95% of them were singletons. Of the sample, 0.9% to 1.3% falls within the top ten clones. CD8 naive samples were obtained by positive selection for CCR7 among CD45RO-negative cells, yielding a CD45RA+CCR7+ population from which TemRA cells were excluded. The source material was naive CD8+ T cells sorted from blood. The sample's cell subset or site, from its label and the paper: CD45RA+CCR7+. The receptors shown here come from a man aged 18 to 30 in good health.

The V gene is TRBV5-6, the J gene TRBJ2-7; TRBD1 matches at 7 bases. Germline assignment: CDR1 SGHDT and CDR2 YYEEEE. The CDR3 extends over 14 amino acids. V gave up 3 bases and J gave up 3 bases; unmatched junction bases: 6. CDR3 sequence: CASSSDRWYYEQYF. The CDR3 DNA follows: TGTGCCAGCAGCTCGGACAGGTGGTACTACGAGCAGTACTTC.

Ten or more counts support this clone. Other nucleotide sequences from this sample produce the same CDR3. This chain uses TRBV30 with TRBJ1-2; D is unclear. Germline V gene sequence: CDR1 GTSNPN, CDR2 SVGIG (reference sequence). The V and J ends lost 2 bases and 1 base respectively, with 5 bases between them. The CDR3 has 12 amino acids. The CDR3 reads CAWSIGNYGYTF. CDR3 DNA sequence: TGTGCCTGGAGTATCGGTAACTATGGCTACACCTTC.

This clone showed up just a few times. The V gene is TRBV2, the J gene TRBJ2-7, with no clear D. The germline V gene has CDR1 SNHLY and CDR2 FYNNEI. The CDR3 extends over 12 amino acids. With 8 bases removed from V and 4 bases from J, the gap between germline ends came to 12 bases. The DNA of the CDR3 is TGTGCCAGCGGCAACAGCTTATACGAGCAGTACTTC. Protein product: CASGNSLYEQYF. Full variable domain (outside the CDR3, taken from reference TRBV2 and TRBJ2-7): EPEVTQTPSHQVTQMGQEVILRCVPISNHLYFYWYRQILGQKVEFLVSFYNNEISEKSEIFDDQFSVERPDGSNFTLKIRSTKLEDSAMYFCASGNSLYEQYFGPGTRLTVT.

The V call is TRBV4-2, the J call TRBJ2-1; D possibly uses TRBD1 or TRBD2 (5 bases each). Germline V CDR1 and CDR2: LGHNA, YNFKEQ. The germline V and J ends were trimmed by 0 bases and 0 bases, with 9 bases remaining between them. This CDR3 comprises 16 residues. CDR3 sequence reads: CASSQEGTISYNEQFF. The CDR3 bases are TGTGCCAGCAGCCAAGAAGGGACCATCTCCTACAATGAGCAGTTCTTC.

This chain connects TRBV5-6 to TRBJ2-7, with D perhaps given as TRBD1 or TRBD2 (5 bases each). Germline lookup yields CDR1 SGHDT and CDR2 YYEEEE. Trimming left V 6 bases short and J 1 base short, with 20 bases between. The CDR3 is made up of 16 amino acids. The CDR3 spells CASTPPGEGASYEQYF. The CDR3 nucleotides read TGTGCCAGCACCCCCCCCGGGGAAGGGGCGTCCTACGAGCAGTACTTC.

With regard to this clone: Other nucleotide sequences in the sample specify the same CDR3. The chain is built from TRBV5-6 and TRBJ1-4; 9 bases line up with TRBD1. The CDR3 sequence is 14 residues long. Germline V gene data show CDR1 as SGHDT and CDR2 as YYEEEE. Trimming took 2 bases from V and 5 from J; bases not matched to a gene: 1. The CDR3 nucleotides are TGTGCCAGCAGCTTCGGGACAGGGAATGAAAAACTGTTTTTT. Translation gives CASSFGTGNEKLFF.

As concerns this clone: This sample also contains other DNA sequences that code for the same CDR3. The chain is built from TRBV2 and TRBJ1-5; 9 positions match TRBD1. Looked up from germline, CDR1 is SNHLY and CDR2 is FYNNEI. CDR3 length: 14 amino acids. Trimming at V came to 4 bases and at J to 2 bases, leaving 0 bases not matched to a gene. The CDR3 is CASSGTGGNQPQHF. The CDR3 DNA reads TGTGCCAGCAGTGGGACAGGGGGCAATCAGCCCCAGCATTTT. Full variable domain (remainder filled in from reference TRBV2 and TRBJ1-5): EPEVTQTPSHQVTQMGQEVILRCVPISNHLYFYWYRQILGQKVEFLVSFYNNEISEKSEIFDDQFSVERPDGSNFTLKIRSTKLEDSAMYFCASSGTGGNQPQHFGDGTRLSIL.

Points on this clone: This same CDR3 is encoded by further DNA sequences in the sample. This sequence joins TRBV13 and TRBJ2-5; D unresolved. Trimming removed 5 bases from V and 5 bases from J, with 9 bases in between. CDR3 length equals 12 residues. Germline V gene sequence: CDR1 PRHDT, CDR2 FYEKMQ (reference sequence). The CDR3 protein is CASSLSGETQYF. The CDR3 DNA reads TGTGCCAGCAGCCTATCCGGGGAGACCCAGTACTTC.

This clone was observed once. V usage is TRBV9 and J usage is TRBJ2-5, with D perhaps matching TRBD1 or TRBD2 (5 bases each). The V gene lost 6 bases and the J gene lost 7 bases, with 19 bases spanning the gap. The germline V gene has CDR1 SGDLS and CDR2 YYNGEE. This CDR3 contains 14 residues. The CDR3 nucleotides read TGTGCCAGCAACCCGGGACCCGAGGACGGGACCCAGTACTTC. It translates to CASNPGPEDGTQYF.

The CDR3 sequence is CASSSTTSGGYEQYF. The CDR3 DNA follows: TGTGCCAGCAGCTCAACGACTAGCGGGGGATACGAGCAGTACTTC. The rearrangement links TRBV7-9 to TRBJ2-7; 12 bases line up with TRBD2. CDR1 is SEHNR and CDR2 is FQNEAQ in the germline V gene (reference sequence). The CDR3 is 15 residues long. Trimming took 4 bases from V and 4 from J; bases not matched to a gene: 5.

The chain carries TRBV27 and TRBJ1-1, with D unresolved. The V gene lost 5 bases and the J gene lost 3 bases, with 7 bases spanning the gap. The CDR3 has 12 amino acids. Germline CDR1 and CDR2: MNHEY and SMNVEV (reference sequence). The CDR3 region is CASSPDYTEAFF. CDR3 nucleotide sequence: TGTGCCAGCAGTCCCGATTACACTGAAGCTTTCTTT.

Only one count was recorded for this clone. Other DNA variants within this sample encode the same CDR3. The chain has TRBV5-4 and TRBJ2-7; D possibly corresponds to TRBD1 (7 bases). CDR1 SGHNT and CDR2 YYREEE come from the germline V gene (reference sequence). The CDR3 runs 14 residues. Trimming pared 0 bases from V and 3 bases from J, leaving 10 bases between. CDR3 residues: CASSLDRGGYEQYF. In DNA, the CDR3 is TGTGCCAGCAGCTTGGACAGGGGAGGCTACGAGCAGTACTTC.

This clone was seen a handful of times. The V call is TRBV18, the J call TRBJ2-7, with 12 bases that match TRBD1. CDR3 length: 18 amino acids. In germline, CDR1 is KGHSH, CDR2 LQKENI. The V and J ends lost 3 bases and 6 bases, in that order; junction bases with no gene match: 15. The CDR3 nucleotides are TGTGCCAGCTCACCGGGACAGGGGGCCCTAGCGGGACTGGGCGAGCAGTACTTC. Translation: CASSPGQGALAGLGEQYF.

The chain carries TRBV29-1 and TRBJ2-3; no clear D gene. The germline V gene has CDR1 SQVTM and CDR2 ANQGSEA. The CDR3 loop spans 14 amino acids. V lost 3 bases and J lost 0, with 10 bases in between. CDR3 in amino acids: CSVDVAESTDTQYF. The CDR3 nucleotides are TGCAGCGTTGATGTGGCAGAAAGCACAGATACGCAGTATTTT.

The chain links TRBV7-9 to TRBJ2-1; maybe TRBD2 (5 bases). V lost 1 base and J lost 9, with 10 bases in between. CDR1 SEHNR and CDR2 FQNEAQ come from the germline V gene (reference sequence). The CDR3 spans 13 residues. The CDR3 nucleotides read TGTGCCAGCAGCTTAGACCCCCGGGGTGAGCAGTTCTTC. It specifies CASSLDPRGEQFF.

The J gene is TRBJ2-1, the V gene TRBV28, with 7 bases lining up with TRBD1. The CDR3 covers 17 residues. Germline CDR1 is MDHEN and CDR2 is SYDVKM. V lost 3 bases, J lost 6 bases, and 14 bases stayed unmatched. Here the CDR3 DNA reads TGTGCCAGCAGTTTTGATACAGGGGATCCTCCGGGCAATGAGCAGTTCTTC. Protein sequence: CASSFDTGDPPGNEQFF.

This clone was recorded only once. The V and J genes are TRBV7-2 and TRBJ1-4; D is undetermined. V was cut by 2 bases and J by 15 bases, with 16 bases left in between. The V gene's germline CDR1 is SGHTA and CDR2 FQGNSA. The CDR3 is 13 amino acids. CDR3 in amino acids: CASSLYPQGLMFF. As DNA, the CDR3 is TGTGCCAGCAGCTTATACCCTCAAGGGCTGATGTTTTTT.

The J gene is TRBJ2-7, the V gene TRBV2; D might be TRBD1 or TRBD2, each matching 6 bases. V was pared by 3 bases and J by 7 bases, with 22 bases between. The CDR3 has 16 residues. CDR1 is SNHLY and CDR2 is FYNNEI in the germline V gene. The CDR3 nucleotides read TGTGCCAGCAGTGATGGGACTCTGGGACAAGGGTGGGAGCAGTACTTC. It encodes CASSDGTLGQGWEQYF.